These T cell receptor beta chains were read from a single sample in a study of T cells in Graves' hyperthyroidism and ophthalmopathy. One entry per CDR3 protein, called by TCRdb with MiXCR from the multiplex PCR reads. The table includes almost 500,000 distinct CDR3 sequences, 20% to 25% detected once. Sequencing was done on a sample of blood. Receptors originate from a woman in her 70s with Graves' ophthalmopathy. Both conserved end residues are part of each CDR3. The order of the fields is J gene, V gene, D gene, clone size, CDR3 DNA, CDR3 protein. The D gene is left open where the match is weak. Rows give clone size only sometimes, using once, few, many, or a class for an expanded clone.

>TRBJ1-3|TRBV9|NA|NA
TGTGCCAGCAGCACCTCCCCTGGAAACACCATATATTTT
CASSTSPGNTIYF
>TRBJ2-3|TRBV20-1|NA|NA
TGCAGTGCTTCCACAGGGATAACTAGCACAGATACGCAGTATTTT
CSASTGITSTDTQYF
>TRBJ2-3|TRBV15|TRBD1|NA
TGTGCCACCAGCAGAGGACAGGGGGCTTCCGGAGATACGCAGTATTTT
CATSRGQGASGDTQYF
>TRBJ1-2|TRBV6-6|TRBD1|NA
TGTGCCAGCAGTTACTCTGGACAGGGGGCAGGGTATGGCTACACCTTC
CASSYSGQGAGYGYTF
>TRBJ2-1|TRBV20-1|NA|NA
TGCAGTCACGGGGGATACAATGAGCAGTTCTTC
CSHGGYNEQFF
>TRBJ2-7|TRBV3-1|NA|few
TGTGCCAGCAGCCCTGGCAGCATCTACGAGCAGTACTTC
CASSPGSIYEQYF
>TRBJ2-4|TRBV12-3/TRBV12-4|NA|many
TGTGCCAGCAGTTTAGGTATCGGCGAAACCAAAAACATTCAGTACTTC
CASSLGIGETKNIQYF
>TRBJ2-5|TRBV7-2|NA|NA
TGTGCCAGCAGCCTGGCCCCGGGGAAGACCCAGTACTTC
CASSLAPGKTQYF
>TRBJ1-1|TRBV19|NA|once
TGTGCCAGCCAAGAACGGATGAACACTGAAGCTTTCTTT
CASQERMNTEAFF
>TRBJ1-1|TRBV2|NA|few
TGTGCCAGATCTTCCCAGGGGAACACTGAAGCTTTCTTT
CARSSQGNTEAFF
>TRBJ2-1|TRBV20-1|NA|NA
TGCAGTGCTAGTTCCTTAGCCGAAAGCTCCTACAATGAGCAGTTCTTC
CSASSLAESSYNEQFF
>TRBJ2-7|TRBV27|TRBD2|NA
TGTGCCAGCAGACTTACGGGCGGGAGCTCCTACGAGCAGTACTTC
CASRLTGGSSYEQYF
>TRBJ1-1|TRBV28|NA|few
TGTGCCAGCAGTTTATTAGCGGGTGCCACTGAAGCTTTCTTT
CASSLLAGATEAFF
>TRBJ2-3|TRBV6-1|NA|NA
TGTGCCAGCAGACCGGGGTCCCCAGATACGCAGTATTTT
CASRPGSPDTQYF
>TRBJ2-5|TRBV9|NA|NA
TGTGCCAGCGCCCTGACGGAGACCCAGTACTTC
CASALTETQYF
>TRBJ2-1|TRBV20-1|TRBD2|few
TGCAGTGCTAGAGATAGCGGGGGCCTCAATGAGCAGTTCTTC
CSARDSGGLNEQFF
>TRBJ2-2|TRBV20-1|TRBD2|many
TGCAGTGCCTCGGCGGGAGTGATCGGGGAGCTGTTTTTT
CSASAGVIGELFF
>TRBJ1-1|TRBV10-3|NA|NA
TGTGCCATCACTTCCCAAGACCGTGAAGCTTTCTTT
CAITSQDREAFF
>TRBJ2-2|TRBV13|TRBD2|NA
TGTGCCAGCAGCTTAGGGGGACTAGAAGGAACCGGGGAGCTGTTTTTT
CASSLGGLEGTGELFF
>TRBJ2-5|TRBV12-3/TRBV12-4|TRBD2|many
TGTGCCAGCAGTCCATTCCTAGCGGGAGGTTTAGAGACCCAGTACTTC
CASSPFLAGGLETQYF
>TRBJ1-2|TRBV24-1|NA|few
TGTGCCACCAGTGATGGGGGTGAAGGCTACACCTTC
CATSDGGEGYTF
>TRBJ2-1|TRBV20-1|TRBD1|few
TGCAGTGCTAGAGCGGGACAGGGTCAGTTCTTC
CSARAGQGQFF
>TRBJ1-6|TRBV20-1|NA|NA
TGCAGTGCGACTCACAGGGTCTATTCACCCCTCCACTTT
CSATHRVYSPLHF
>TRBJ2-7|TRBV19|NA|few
TGTGCCAGTAGTAGTTTTTGGCAGACGGGACAACAAAGCTCCTACGAGCAGTACTTC
CASSSFWQTGQQSSYEQYF
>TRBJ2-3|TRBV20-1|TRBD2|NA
TGCAGTGCTAGCGGGAGGGCTAACACAGATACGCAGTATTTT
CSASGRANTDTQYF
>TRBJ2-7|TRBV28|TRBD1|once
TGTGCCAGCATGTCGGGGACAGGGGGCGGAGAGCAGTACTTC
CASMSGTGGGEQYF
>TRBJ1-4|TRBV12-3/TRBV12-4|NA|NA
TGTGCCAGCAGTTTTAGGGGGGAAAAACTGTTTTTT
CASSFRGEKLFF
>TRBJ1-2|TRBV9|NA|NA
TGTGCCAGCAGCGTAGGGGGTGGAAACTATGGCTACACCTTC
CASSVGGGNYGYTF
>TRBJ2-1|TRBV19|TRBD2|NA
TGTGCCAGTAGTATCGGATCGAGCGGGAGGCAATCCAATGAGCAGTTCTTC
CASSIGSSGRQSNEQFF
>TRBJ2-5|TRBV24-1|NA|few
TGTGCCACCAGTGATGGCCCAGAGACCCAGTACTTC
CATSDGPETQYF
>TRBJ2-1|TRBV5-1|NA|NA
TGCGCCAGCAGCTCAATCCAGGGGTCCTACAATGAGCAGTTCTTC
CASSSIQGSYNEQFF
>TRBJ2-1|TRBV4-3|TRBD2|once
TGCGCCAGCAGCCAAGAAATACCTGCGGGAGGGCTTAATGAGCAGTTCTTC
CASSQEIPAGGLNEQFF